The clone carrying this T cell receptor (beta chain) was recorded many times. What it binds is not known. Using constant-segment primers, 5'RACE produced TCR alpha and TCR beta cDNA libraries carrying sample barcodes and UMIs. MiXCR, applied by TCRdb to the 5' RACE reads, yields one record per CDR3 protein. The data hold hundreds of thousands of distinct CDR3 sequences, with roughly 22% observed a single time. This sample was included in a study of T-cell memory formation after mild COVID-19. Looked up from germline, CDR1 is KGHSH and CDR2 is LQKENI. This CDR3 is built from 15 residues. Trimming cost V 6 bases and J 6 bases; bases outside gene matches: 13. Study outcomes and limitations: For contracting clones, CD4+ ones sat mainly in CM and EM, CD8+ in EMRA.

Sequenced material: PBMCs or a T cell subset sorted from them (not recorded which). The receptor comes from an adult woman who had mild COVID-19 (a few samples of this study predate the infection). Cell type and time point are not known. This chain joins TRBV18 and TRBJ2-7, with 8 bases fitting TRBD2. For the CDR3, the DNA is TGTGCCAGCTCGCAAAGCGGGAGTCATCGCGGCGAGCAGTACTTC. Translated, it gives CASSQSGSHRGEQYF.